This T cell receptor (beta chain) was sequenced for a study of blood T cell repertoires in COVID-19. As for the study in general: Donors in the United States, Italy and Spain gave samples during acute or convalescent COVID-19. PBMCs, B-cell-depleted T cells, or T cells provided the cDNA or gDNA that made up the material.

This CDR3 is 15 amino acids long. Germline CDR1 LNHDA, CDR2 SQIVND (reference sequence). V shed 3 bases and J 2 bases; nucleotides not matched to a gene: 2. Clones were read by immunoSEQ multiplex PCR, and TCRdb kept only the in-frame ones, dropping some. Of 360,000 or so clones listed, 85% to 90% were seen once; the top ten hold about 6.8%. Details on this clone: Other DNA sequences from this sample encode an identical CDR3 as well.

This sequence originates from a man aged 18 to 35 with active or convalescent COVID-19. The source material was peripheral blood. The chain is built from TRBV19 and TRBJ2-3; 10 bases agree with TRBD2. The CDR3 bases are TGTGCCAGTAGTATTAGCGGGGGGTCCACAGATACGCAGTATTTT. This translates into CASSISGGSTDTQYF.